A single sample is the source of the 6 T cell receptor beta chains below, sequenced in a study of shared clonotypes between healthy human individuals. The naive CD8 subset, CD45RO-negative cells positively selected for CCR7, excluded terminally differentiated effector memory CD45RA+ cells. Sequencing used immunoSEQ multiplex PCR; TCRdb keeps in-frame clones, though not all of them. Of about 2,200,000 clones detected, roughly 91% appear once; the ten largest clones hold approximately 1.7%. Specimen: naive CD8+ T cells from PBMCs. These receptors were collected from a man between 18 and 29 years old in good health. Some clones in this sample may be carry-over from other donors' samples.

This chain links TRBV9 with TRBJ2-2, with a tentative D call TRBD2 (7 bases). The CDR3 has 16 amino acids. V lost 6 bases and J lost 3, with 18 bases in between. CDR1 SGDLS and CDR2 YYNGEE come from the germline V gene. CDR3 protein: CASTEGGDTYTGELFF. The CDR3 coding sequence is TGTGCCAGCACCGAAGGGGGGGACACTTACACCGGGGAGCTGTTTTTT. Supplemented by reference TRBV9 and TRBJ2-2, the full variable domain reads DSGVTQTPKHLITATGQRVTLRCSPRSGDLSVYWYQQSLDQGLQFLIQYYNGEERAKGNILERFSAQQFPDLHSELNLSSLELGDSALYFCASTEGGDTYTGELFFGEGSRLTVL.

In DNA, the CDR3 is TGCGCCAGCAGCCCAACAGACGGGGATACGCAGTATTTT. Translated, it gives CASSPTDGDTQYF. The chain is built from TRBV4-3 and TRBJ2-3; no clear D gene. The germline V gene encodes CDR1 LGHNA and CDR2 YSLEER. This CDR3 has 13 amino acids. V was trimmed by 4 bases and J by 6 bases, leaving 11 bases between them.

This clone came up a few times. This chain links TRBV6-5 with TRBJ1-1; 7 nucleotides agree with TRBD1. The germline V gene encodes CDR1 MNHEY and CDR2 SVGAGI. CDR3 length equals 12 residues. V trimming: 5 bases; J trimming: 6 bases; junction bases outside the gene matches: 3. The CDR3 spells CASSPGGPEAFF. CDR3 bases: TGTGCCAGCAGTCCAGGGGGGCCTGAAGCTTTCTTT.

The chain joins TRBV4-1 to TRBJ2-7, with 10 positions matching TRBD1. CDR1 and CDR2 from the germline V gene are MGHRA and YSYEKL. The CDR3 extends over 14 amino acids. The trim removed 5 bases at V and 3 bases at J, leaving 4 bases unmatched. CDR3 nucleotides: TGCGCCAGCAGCGAACGGGACAGGGGCTACGAGCAGTACTTC. Amino acids: CASSERDRGYEQYF.

This chain joins TRBV7-9 and TRBJ2-7, with 11 nucleotides matching TRBD2. After removal of 3 bases from V and 3 bases from J, the junction contained 7 bases not matched to a gene. Germline CDR1 reads SEHNR; CDR2 reads FQNEAQ (reference sequence). The CDR3 sequence is 16 residues long. The CDR3 bases are TGTGCCAGCAGCTTCGACACTAGCGGGAGTTACTACGAGCAGTACTTC. This encodes CASSFDTSGSYYEQYF.

The rearrangement links TRBV28 to TRBJ1-4; D is uncertain. The V and J ends lost 5 bases and 4 bases respectively, with 11 bases between them. The CDR3 extends over 14 amino acids. Germline V lookup: CDR1 MDHEN, CDR2 SYDVKM. The CDR3 region is CASSLRRDNEKLFF. The DNA for the CDR3 is TGTGCCAGCAGTCTAAGACGGGATAATGAAAAACTGTTTTTT.